The T cell receptor (beta chain) described here comes from a study of cytomegalovirus exposure and HLA in healthy donors (dated by TCRdb to the late 2010s). About the investigation overall: In an earlier analysis of roughly 500 of the donors, 276 Gb of sequence data and 90 million to 120 million unique TCR beta sequences from 150 million to 200 million T cells were reported. An early release covering about 600 HLA-typed donors comprised about 320 gigabases of sequencing data and around 80 million unique TCR sequences. Of the roughly 390 genotyped donors, around 81% fell in the genetic ancestry cluster associated with self-reported Caucasian donors. The aim of the study was to test whether cataloging public T cell receptors could identify signatures of past pathogen exposure. The T cell repertoires of several hundred subjects were profiled by immunosequencing and related to cytomegalovirus serostatus. Along with the roughly 700-subject first cohort, a separate validation cohort of about 110 different subjects was used. To predict cytomegalovirus infection status, the study brought together high-throughput TCR immunosequencing, statistical association of individual TCRs with disease status, and machine learning. A later analysis re-examined previously published TCR beta repertoires from roughly 650 donors and added high-resolution HLA genotyping to investigate patterns of TCR occurrence. The later analysis used no new phenotypic data to find candidate immune exposures, relying instead on TCR beta sequences and their occurrence across donors. To decide whether each TCR beta V gene segment behaved as functional or pseudogenic, an earlier analysis of 587 of the donors relied on high-throughput TCR beta sequencing. Donor age, sex, ethnicity and CMV serostatus were compiled together with the repertoire data. Genome-wide SNP genotypes for about three fifths of the roughly 670 donors were used in a later genetic analysis, which treated that subset as a discovery cohort. Every repertoire in the discovery cohort had been generated on one and the same sequencing platform. Class I and class II HLA loci were covered by the typing at four-digit resolution. Typing coverage varied by locus: roughly 629-640 donors for A, B, C, DRB1 and DQB1; roughly 560 for DQA1; 600 to 610 for DPA1; 450 to 480 for DPB1. Five DR-DQ haplotypes were treated as single units for association and clustering because of strong linkage in the cohort. Among roughly 400 genotyped donors of the cohort, an average of roughly 230,000 unique TCR beta nucleotide sequences was sequenced per donor, of which about 18% were non-productive.

The cohort was made up of roughly 670 healthy bone marrow donors. All cohort members were sampled while nominally healthy, although unrecorded immune exposures were likely present. The donor tested CMV seronegative and was one of the 352 seronegative cohort members. A peripheral blood sample was provided by each donor, and peripheral blood mononuclear cells were used for TCR beta sequencing. The Qiagen DNeasy Blood Extraction Kit was used to extract genomic DNA from the blood cell samples. V is pruned by 5 bases and J by 4 bases, leaving 7 bases of the junction without a gene match. The CDR3 spans 14 residues, from the cysteine through the phenylalanine. The DNA shown is the 42-base CDR3, in frame from base 1. The germline V gene (reference sequence) provides CDR1 LNHDA and CDR2 SQIVND. Study-wide findings and limitations: Specific HLA alleles were associated with 18,000 or so TCR beta sequences at a false discovery rate of 0.05 in a later analysis. According to a later genetic analysis, donors in an Asian-associated ancestry cluster had fewer N-insertions in productive TCRs than the approximately 650-donor mean. In a later analysis, HLA-associated TCR beta chains showed more clonal expansion and lower generation probabilities than non-associated chains that were equally common. Because some donors lacked HLA typing at each locus, the association tests relied only on the typed subset. The earlier analysis of approximately 590 of the donors excluded about 16 rarely observed V segments, including chromosome 9 orphons, because counts were too low. The classifier was reported to diagnose cytomegalovirus status with high specificity and sensitivity in both the original cohort and the validation cohort. Across donors, most TCR sequences were observed very rarely, whereas some public TCRs were present in many individuals. In the study, 150 to 200 TCR beta chains were listed as associated with cytomegalovirus. In this cohort, only TCR beta chains were sequenced, and detectable features were limited by the absence of alpha or paired-chain data. The only immune exposure information available for the cohort was CMV serostatus. A further reported finding was that TCR beta sequences accurately predicted the HLA-A and HLA-B alleles for most subjects in the first cohort. In vitro tests confirmed that a few of the cytomegalovirus-associated TCR beta chains recognize cytomegalovirus antigens. Because the 87-base-pair reads could not distinguish some IMGT-functional V segments, including TRBV6-2 and TRBV6-3, those segments were excluded. In a later analysis, several top co-occurrence clusters were reported to appear linked to parvovirus B19, influenza, CMV and Epstein-Barr virus. A group of highly shared sequence variants was considered likely to be a technical artifact of the sequencing pipeline. Sequencing depth was assumed to be roughly uniform across donors in the presence/absence analyses, though that assumption may not hold. When HLA alleles, especially DR and DQ, strongly co-occurred, TCR associations were difficult to assign to individual alleles. In a later analysis, TCR association rates were found to vary across HLA loci, with the most associated TCRs seen for DRB1 alleles and the fewest for HLA-C alleles. In an earlier analysis of some 500 of the donors, most TCR beta V segments were observed in productive rearrangements about 90% or about 30% of the time, broadly matching IMGT annotations. An association between a missense DCLRE1C variant and V-gene and J-gene trimming of TCR beta chains was found in a later genetic analysis and replicated in an independent cohort. According to the authors, the approach could potentially be generalized to other disease states and immunological phenotypes. Linkage disequilibrium might explain the correlated functional status among segregating V segments, but an unknown experimental factor could not be excluded. In a later analysis, most CMV-associated TCR beta chains were found to appear HLA-restricted, with HLA associations seemingly driven largely by CMV exposure.

The method was the immunoSEQ multiplex PCR assay. The multiplex PCR relied on a mix of 60 forward primers for TCR Vbeta segments and 13 reverse primers for TCR Jbeta segments. The CDR3 region of rearranged TCR beta genes was amplified from genomic DNA by a multiplex PCR assay. Amplified TCR beta libraries were sequenced as 87-base-pair reads on the Illumina HiSeq System. The original pipeline was this. A later analysis tallied roughly 76 million unique TCR beta chains across the roughly 610 repertoires, and about 12 million of those chains were shared by two or more donors. Raw reads were error-corrected and collapsed into unique sequences by a nearest-neighbor algorithm in which closely related sequences were merged to remove PCR and sequencing errors. V, D and J gene segments were assigned by aligning CDR3 sequences to IMGT reference sequences. For a sequence to be retained, at least a six-nucleotide match to both a V gene segment and a J gene segment was required. Rearrangements were classified as productive when the CDR3 lacked stop codons and remained in frame with V and J, and all other rearrangements were classified as non-productive. CDR3 was defined by IMGT convention, running from the second conserved V-encoded cysteine to the conserved J-encoded phenylalanine. The earlier analysis of 587 of the donors excluded any sequence lacking an unambiguous match to a single V gene segment. In an earlier analysis of approximately 590 of the donors, V segments were called functional above 56.7% productive rearrangements and were called segregating when the between-donor standard deviation exceeded 5%. To diagnose cytomegalovirus status from the catalog of TCR beta chain sequences, a statistical classification framework was built. A later analysis assigned V and J genes by comparing TCR nucleotide sequences with IMGT/GENE-DB human TR gene sequences. A later analysis assigned CDR3 sequences and most-parsimonious VDJ recombination scenarios with the TCRdist pipeline. In a later analysis, every TCR beta chain was defined by the combination of its CDR3 amino acid sequence and its V-gene family, and reads without a unique V-gene family were dropped. A later analysis removed 550 to 700 highly shared, low-generation-probability nucleotide sequences to deal with suspected cross-contamination and a sequencing artifact. A later analysis calculated a clonal expansion index for each public chain from normalized within-repertoire ranks of inferred template counts. A later analysis computed generation probabilities with a VDJ recombination model fitted to out-of-frame rearrangements, and checked the results against IGoR. Hypergeometric tests were used in a later analysis to score TCR-TCR, TCR-HLA and TCR-CMV co-occurrence, with a repertoire-size bias correction applied to the TCR pairs. A later analysis estimated false discovery rates by permuting HLA or CMV assignments 20 times. A later analysis grouped co-occurring TCRs with DBSCAN, adding TCRdist sequence similarity when clustering within HLA-allele-positive subsets. Repertoires with fewer than 30,000 or more than 120,000 public chains, plus five repertoires with anomalous nucleotide sharing, were excluded from co-occurrence clustering. In its TCRdb copy, this immuneACCESS table keeps in-frame sequences only and misses some clones. Where compared with another copy, unresolved V genes explain less than half of these, and the others have no known cause. The V and J calls and clone size were taken over from that table, and D and trimming were inferred from the DNA. The sample records around 120,000 clones, roughly 82% of which are singletons. The top ten hold approximately 2.5% of the sample.

With respect to this clone: Its binding antigen is unknown. No much larger clone is present one base from it, and per-base qualities are unavailable.

The sequenced sample consisted of PBMCs. This sequence uses TRBV19 and TRBJ2-7, and TRBD1 aligns with 8 junction nucleotides. The receptor was isolated from a man between 50 and 59 years old in good health and CMV-seronegative. CDR3 region: CASSFGQGRYEQYF. Here is the DNA: TGTGCCAGTAGTTTCGGACAGGGCAGATACGAGCAGTACTTC.